This is a list of T cell receptor beta chains from one sample in a study of identical twins. TCRdb re-called the 5' RACE reads with MiXCR, one entry per CDR3 protein. The sample yields over 600,000 distinct CDR3 sequences, 20% to 25% seen once. These same records also appear under a second study, on T cells expressing NK-cell markers.

Sequenced: PBMCs. The receptors shown here come from a woman aged 18-29 years in good health. The conserved cysteine and the conserved F or W are not part of the CDR3 here. The D gene is left open where the match is weak.

j_gene | d_gene | v_gene | CDR3aa
TRBJ1-6 | . | TRBV29-1 | SVSSGSGLSSPLH
TRBJ2-7 | . | TRBV5-1 | ASSFTSAYEQY
TRBJ1-5 | . | TRBV27 | ASKEGQYNQPQH
TRBJ2-2 | TRBD1 | TRBV29-1 | SAKTGTGNTGELF
TRBJ2-5 | TRBD2 | TRBV7-8 | ASSKSLAGGETQY
TRBJ2-3 | TRBD2 | TRBV7-9 | ASSQELAPSTDTQY
TRBJ2-7 | . | TRBV12-3/TRBV12-4 | ASSFIDKGYEQY
TRBJ2-7 | . | TRBV20-1 | SARIGGATYEQY
TRBJ1-1 | . | TRBV12-3/TRBV12-4 | ASSGFGTAF
TRBJ2-1 | TRBD2 | TRBV6-2/TRBV6-3 | ASTWAGDNEQF
TRBJ2-5 | TRBD1 | TRBV7-2 | ASSLGQGALETQY
TRBJ2-7 | . | TRBV14 | ASSPMTGTYEQY
TRBJ2-7 | TRBD2 | TRBV12-3/TRBV12-4 | ASSLETSGTYEQY
TRBJ1-4 | TRBD1 | TRBV5-1 | ASSSGTGKEKLF
TRBJ2-5 | . | TRBV5-6 | ASSPDMLGETQY
TRBJ2-1 | TRBD2 | TRBV11-3 | ASSLLTSEYNEQF
TRBJ1-1 | TRBD1 | TRBV6-1 | ASNPTGRNTEAF
TRBJ2-4 | TRBD2 | TRBV12-3/TRBV12-4 | ASSPPLPSGGAPGNIQY
TRBJ2-3 | . | TRBV11-2 | ASSLADSTDTQY
TRBJ2-3 | . | TRBV5-1 | ASQKARGLGTDTQY
TRBJ2-3 | . | TRBV9 | ASSAGRQMGRDTQY
TRBJ2-3 | TRBD1 | TRBV7-9 | ASSQSGGSADTQY
TRBJ2-1 | . | TRBV12-3/TRBV12-4 | ASSFVNNEQF
TRBJ2-1 | TRBD2 | TRBV12-3/TRBV12-4 | ASSLPGLGFYEQF
TRBJ2-2 | TRBD2 | TRBV4-2 | ASSQTLAGTGELF
TRBJ1-1 | . | TRBV29-1 | SVGRMGRTEAF
TRBJ2-1 | . | TRBV15 | ATSRVSRYEQF
TRBJ2-3 | . | TRBV20-1 | SASSPSPSDTQY
TRBJ2-1 | TRBD2 | TRBV5-1 | ASSLAPASGYNEQF
TRBJ2-7 | TRBD2 | TRBV7-9 | ASSFPRAGELEQY
TRBJ1-2 | . | TRBV20-1 | SAWDLRGTNYGYT
TRBJ2-1 | . | TRBV7-2 | ASSFSPLGAAYNEQF
TRBJ1-5 | TRBD1 | TRBV20-1 | SARAGTANQPQH
TRBJ2-7 | . | TRBV2 | ASLGFRLQY
TRBJ2-1 | . | TRBV6-1 | ASSRDRTSSYNEQF
TRBJ2-5 | TRBD2 | TRBV9 | ASSVVVAGKETQY
TRBJ2-7 | . | TRBV3-1 | ASSQGVGALAPRGEQY
TRBJ2-3 | . | TRBV10-2 | ASGPRGSTDTQY
TRBJ2-3 | . | TRBV29-1 | SAFSDRSTDTQY
TRBJ2-3 | TRBD2 | TRBV9 | ASSGPGRERGNTQY
TRBJ2-5 | . | TRBV30 | AWSGATQETQY
TRBJ1-1 | TRBD1 | TRBV7-9 | ASSPDRATNTEAF
TRBJ1-4 | . | TRBV7-8 | ASSLGWQGRNEKLF
TRBJ2-4 | . | TRBV6-1 | ASRRSGQAKNIQY
TRBJ2-7 | TRBD1 | TRBV5-1 | ASSSRQGAYEQY
TRBJ2-5 | . | TRBV3-1 | ASSRFGGWETQY
TRBJ2-2 | . | TRBV20-1 | SAARPRGRGTGELF
TRBJ2-7 | TRBD2 | TRBV20-1 | SAYSGESAYEQY
TRBJ1-1 | . | TRBV20-1 | SARDQGKAF
TRBJ2-1 | TRBD1 | TRBV9 | ASSEQGHEQF
TRBJ2-5 | . | TRBV5-1 | ASSLALGRGETQY
TRBJ2-1 | . | TRBV7-2 | ASSLVADGYNEQF
TRBJ2-7 | . | TRBV12-3/TRBV12-4 | ASSFSSLHYEQY
TRBJ2-5 | . | TRBV20-1 | SARWGGPGETQY
TRBJ1-5 | . | TRBV12-3/TRBV12-4 | ASRSTDPGQPQH
TRBJ1-1 | . | TRBV6-2/TRBV6-3 | ASSYFETAAEAF